This TCR beta chain was sequenced during a study of T cells in women clearing cervical HPV infection. Study-level information: Donors had HPV16-related CIN3 or worse; 2 had invasive cancer. Whole-study results and caveats: Combining TCR richness with V gene abundances gave approximately 0.8 AUC. Richness differences could reflect unmeasured T-cell content per sample. CIN3+ cases had significantly higher TCR repertoire richness than controls, but evenness did not differ.

The CDR3 has 14 amino acids. Germline CDR1 and CDR2: KGHSH and LQKENI. TCRdb's table, derived via immunoSEQ multiplex PCR, lists solely in-frame clones and lacks some. The sample table sets out about 32,000 clones. With regard to this clone: Its antigen is undetermined. The CDR3 extends 3 residues past the end of the read, so its final part is completed from the germline J gene.

This chain uses TRBV18 with TRBJ2-4, with TRBD1 as a possible D gene (6 bases). This receptor was obtained from a woman between 18 and 69 years old with a cervical HPV16 infection that either progressed to CIN3+ or cleared (not recorded which). Sequenced: blood buffy coat. The sequenced part of the CDR3 DNA is TGTGCCAGCTCACCGGCCCAGGGGAAGGGCGGT. Translated: CASSPAQGKGG. The whole CDR3 protein reads CASSPAQGKGGQYF.